One sample yielded the 19 T cell receptor beta chains listed below, sequenced in a study of shared clonotypes between healthy human individuals. Sequenced by immunoSEQ multiplex PCR; TCRdb stores in-frame clones only, minus some. Among over a million clones listed, about 75% were seen once. The sequencing input was memory CD4+ T cells sorted from blood. Subset denoted: CD45RA-negative fraction. The receptors stem from a man between 18 and 29 years old in good health.

The rearrangement links TRBV28 to TRBJ1-1; 7 positions match TRBD1. V dropped 3 bases and J dropped 6; count of bases not matched to a gene: 22. In germline, CDR1 is MDHEN, CDR2 SYDVKM. The CDR3 is 19 amino acids. CDR3: CASSFRAVRQGRGTAEAFF. In DNA, the CDR3 is TGTGCCAGCAGTTTTAGGGCGGTCCGACAGGGTAGAGGCACGGCTGAAGCTTTCTTT.

This clone was seen only once. The chain has TRBV5-6 and TRBJ2-6, with no clear D. Deletions cut 3 bases from V and 1 base from J, with 8 bases between. The V gene's germline CDR1 is SGHDT and CDR2 YYEEEE. The CDR3 spans 15 residues. The CDR3 DNA follows: TGTGCCAGCAGCTCATGGAGATCTGGGGCCAACGTCCTGACTTTC. This encodes CASSSWRSGANVLTF.

A note on this clone: This CDR3 is also generated by other DNA sequences in the sample. Here the CDR3 reads CASSLAGSSYEQYF. CDR3 in DNA: TGTGCCAGCAGCTTAGCTGGCAGCTCCTACGAGCAGTACTTC. This sequence joins TRBV7-9 and TRBJ2-7; D remains unclear. The length of the CDR3 is 14 residues. V dropped 0 bases and J dropped 0 bases, with 6 bases sitting between them. Germline V gene data show CDR1 as SEHNR and CDR2 as FQNEAQ (reference sequence).

J is TRBJ2-5 and V is TRBV18, with D possibly being TRBD1 (6 bases). Trimming took 5 bases from V and 2 from J, leaving 9 bases between them. This CDR3 has 13 residues. Germline lookup yields CDR1 KGHSH and CDR2 LQKENI. The CDR3 loop reads CASSTGWQETQYF. For the CDR3, the DNA is TGTGCCAGCTCAACAGGGTGGCAAGAGACCCAGTACTTC.

The chain uses TRBV7-8 and TRBJ2-3; D might be TRBD1 (6 bases). The CDR3 length is 17 residues. Germline V CDR1 and CDR2: SGHVS, FQNEAQ. Trimming stripped 2 bases from V and 1 base from J, with 16 bases between. The CDR3 sequence: CASSLWGRGHGTDTQYF. The DNA for the CDR3 is TGTGCCAGCAGCTTATGGGGCAGGGGCCACGGCACAGATACGCAGTATTTT.

The V gene is TRBV2, the J gene TRBJ2-3; 11 bases align to TRBD2. CDR3 size: 15 residues. Unmatched junction bases numbered 2, after V lost 6 bases and J lost 0 bases. The germline V gene encodes CDR1 SNHLY and CDR2 FYNNEI. The CDR3 region has the DNA TGTGCCAGCAGGGGGACTAGCGGAAGCACAGATACGCAGTATTTT. It specifies CASRGTSGSTDTQYF.

V usage is TRBV6-1 and J usage is TRBJ2-1; 11 bases are a match to TRBD2. Germline values: CDR1 MNHNS, CDR2 SASEGT. V dropped 4 bases and J dropped 4; count of bases not matched to a gene: 9. This CDR3 comprises 17 residues. The CDR3 region has the DNA TGTGCCAGCAGTGCGCTAGCGGGGGGCCCGATATACAATGAGCAGTTCTTC. It yields the protein CASSALAGGPIYNEQFF.

The chain carries TRBV6-6 and TRBJ2-5, with 9 bases aligning to TRBD2. Germline CDR1 MNHNY, CDR2 SVGAGI (reference sequence). V was clipped by 5 bases and J by 2 bases; unmatched bases: 9. The CDR3 length is 16 residues. The CDR3: CASSLLGAGGQETQYF. The CDR3 DNA is TGTGCCAGCAGTCTCTTAGGAGCGGGAGGACAAGAGACCCAGTACTTC.

The J gene is TRBJ1-5, the V gene TRBV30; D perhaps matches TRBD1 (6 bases). The CDR3 runs to 16 residues. The V gene lost 3 bases and the J gene lost 2 bases, with 17 bases spanning the gap. The germline V gene has CDR1 GTSNPN and CDR2 SVGIG (reference sequence). CDR3 in amino acids: CAWRLPGQGGNQPQHF. CDR3 DNA: TGTGCCTGGAGGCTGCCGGGACAAGGAGGCAATCAGCCCCAGCATTTT.

The chain carries TRBV5-1 and TRBJ2-2; no firm D call. The CDR3 has 15 residues. Trimming shortened V by 3 bases and J by 0 bases, and 9 bases separated the two germline ends. Germline-derived CDR1 and CDR2 are SGHRS and YFSETQ. The CDR3 region is CASSYSRSNTGELFF. CDR3 nucleotides: TGCGCCAGCAGCTATAGCCGTTCGAACACCGGGGAGCTGTTTTTT.

V gene TRBV6-5 combines with J gene TRBJ1-6; D is undetermined. Per germline, CDR1 MNHEY and CDR2 SVGAGI. With 5 bases removed from V and 11 bases from J, the gap between germline ends came to 13 bases. The CDR3 is 13 residues long. The CDR3 region has the DNA TGTGCCAGCAGTAGCGCCGGAGTGCCACCCCTCCACTTT. Translation gives CASSSAGVPPLHF.

Note on this clone: Other DNA sequences in the sample encode the same CDR3. The chain couples TRBV6-5 to TRBJ1-1; no clear D. V gave up 8 bases and J gave up 1 base, with 5 bases separating them. Per germline, CDR1 MNHEY and CDR2 SVGAGI. This CDR3 contains 11 residues. CDR3 loop: CASGRNTEAFF. CDR3 nucleotide sequence: TGTGCCAGCGGGCGGAACACTGAAGCTTTCTTT.

The table lists this clone with a few counts. V usage is TRBV5-8 and J usage is TRBJ2-4; possibly TRBD1 for D (5 bases). The ends were cut back, 0 bases at V and 6 bases at J, with 10 bases in the middle. Germline lookup yields CDR1 SGHTS and CDR2 YDEGEE. The CDR3 has 14 amino acids. CDR3: CASSLAGSTNIQYF. As DNA, the CDR3 is TGTGCCAGCAGCTTGGCAGGGTCCACAAACATTCAGTACTTC.

This clone has just one count. The V and J genes are TRBV6-1 and TRBJ1-1; 9 bases are shared with TRBD1. Germline V gene data show CDR1 as MNHNS and CDR2 as SASEGT. This CDR3 contains 14 residues. The trim removed 5 bases at V and 5 bases at J, leaving 6 bases unmatched. The CDR3 is CASSLNRGRTEAFF. DNA for the CDR3: TGTGCCAGCAGTCTAAACAGGGGGCGGACTGAAGCTTTCTTT.

V gene TRBV6-1 combines with J gene TRBJ2-5; TRBD1 agrees at 8 bases. Looked up from germline, CDR1 is MNHNS and CDR2 is SASEGT. J lost 5 bases, V lost 4 bases, and 9 bases had no gene match. The CDR3 loop spans 15 amino acids. The CDR3 DNA sequence: TGTGCCAGCAGTGCCACGCCGACAGGGGTGGAGACCCAGTACTTC. Its protein is CASSATPTGVETQYF.

Worth noting for this clone: One end of the junction does not line up with germline, which may come from a read error. The chain combines TRBV7-7 with TRBJ2-3; 7 nucleotides agree with TRBD2. Germline assignment: CDR1 SSHAT and CDR2 FNYEAQ (reference sequence). The CDR3 runs to 15 residues. The CDR3 coding sequence is TGTGCTAGCAGCTTAGGGACTACTAGCACAGATACGCAGTATTTT. Protein product: CASSLGTTSTDTQYF.

This clone was seen a handful of times. This chain uses TRBV14 with TRBJ1-1; 7 bases are a match to TRBD1. Germline V lookup: CDR1 SGHDN, CDR2 FVKESK. With 2 bases clipped from V and 3 bases from J, the junction kept 3 bases outside the gene matches. The CDR3 has 14 amino acids. CDR3 sequence: CASSQQGVYTEAFF. DNA of the CDR3: TGTGCCAGCAGCCAACAGGGGGTCTACACTGAAGCTTTCTTT.

The count of this clone is one. Other DNA sequences in this specimen translate into the identical CDR3. This chain joins TRBV27 and TRBJ2-2; D unresolved. CDR1 MNHEY and CDR2 SMNVEV come from the germline V gene (reference sequence). The CDR3 length is 14 residues. V lost 0 bases, J lost 6 bases, and 8 bases lay in between. For the CDR3, the DNA is TGTGCCAGCAGTTTATCAAGGGCCCCCGGGGAGCTGTTTTTT. This sequence encodes CASSLSRAPGELFF.

The gene calls are TRBV7-2 and TRBJ2-1; D gene unclear. V lost 1 base and J lost 5, with 12 bases in between. The germline V gene encodes CDR1 SGHTA and CDR2 FQGNSA. This CDR3 spans 15 amino acids. CDR3 DNA: TGTGCCAGCAGCTTAGTTGTAGGGATCAACAATGAGCAGTTCTTC. It codes for CASSLVVGINNEQFF.